Following are 11 T cell receptor beta chains from one sample sequenced in a study of OX40 agonist ivuxolimab in advanced cancers. TCRdb keeps only in-frame clones here, not all; method: immunoSEQ multiplex PCR. The sample has 70,000 or so clones, 85% seen once. The source was CD4+ or CD8+ T cells sorted from blood, collected in a trial of the OX40 agonist ivuxolimab. Receptors were obtained from an adult with an advanced solid tumor such as melanoma, head and neck, liver or kidney cancer.

The chain links TRBV7-6 to TRBJ2-7, with no clear D. CDR1 SGHVS and CDR2 FNYEAQ come from the germline V gene. This CDR3 has 14 residues. V was clipped by 4 bases and J by 0 bases, with 10 bases between them. In DNA form, the CDR3 reads TGTGCCAGCAGCTCAACTGGTTACTCCTACGAGCAGTACTTC. It specifies CASSSTGYSYEQYF.

The gene calls are TRBV6-5 and TRBJ1-4, with a possible D match to TRBD1 (6 bases). V lost 8 bases and J 1 base, leaving 8 bases between the germline ends. The CDR3 length is 13 residues. Germline V gives CDR1 MNHEY, CDR2 SVGAGI. The CDR3 nucleotides are TGTGCCAGCCGGGACATAACTAATGAAAAACTGTTTTTT. Translation gives CASRDITNEKLFF.

The gene calls are TRBV2 and TRBJ1-5, with TRBD1 as a possible D gene (5 bases). V was trimmed by 2 bases and J by 1 base, leaving 12 bases between them. The CDR3 extends over 16 amino acids. Per the germline V gene, CDR1 is SNHLY and CDR2 is FYNNEI. The CDR3 DNA is TGTGCCAGCAGTGAACAGGGAGGGCGGAGCAATCAGCCCCAGCATTTT. Encoded protein: CASSEQGGRSNQPQHF.

The V and J genes are TRBV11-2 and TRBJ2-3, with 12 bases identical to TRBD2. The trim removed 2 bases at V and 4 bases at J, leaving 10 bases unmatched. CDR3 length: 18 amino acids. CDR1 and CDR2 (germline): SGHAT, FQNNGV. The DNA for the CDR3 is TGTGCCAGCAGCTTAAACCCCCTAGCGGGAGGGCCCTCAGATACGCAGTATTTT. It codes for CASSLNPLAGGPSDTQYF.

The chain recombines TRBV6-5 with TRBJ1-4; the match to TRBD1 covers 9 bases. There are 14 residues in the CDR3. Germline V lookup: CDR1 MNHEY, CDR2 SVGAGI. V shed 10 bases, J shed 3 bases, and the junction held 6 bases outside the gene matches. CDR3 DNA sequence: TGTGCCACCGGAAGGACAGGGGCTAATGAAAAACTGTTTTTT. Encoded protein: CATGRTGANEKLFF.

The chain employs TRBV6-1 and TRBJ2-1; either TRBD1 or TRBD2 may fit D (5 bases each). The CDR3 spans 15 residues. V was cut by 0 bases and J by 9 bases, with 15 bases left in between. Germline-derived CDR1 and CDR2 are MNHNS and SASEGT. In DNA form, the CDR3 reads TGTGCCAGCAGTGAAGCGGGGACCTTAAGGGGTGAGCAGTTCTTC. Amino acid sequence: CASSEAGTLRGEQFF.

The chain carries TRBV11-3 and TRBJ2-7, with 7 bases aligning to TRBD1. The V segment lost 5 bases and the J segment 5 bases; nucleotides outside the gene matches: 3. This CDR3 region has 12 residues. CDR1 SGHNT and CDR2 YENEEA come from the germline V gene. The CDR3 region is CASSLTGDEQYF. CDR3 nucleotides: TGTGCCAGCAGCCTAACAGGGGACGAGCAGTACTTC.

J is TRBJ2-7 and V is TRBV5-5, with 7 bases matching TRBD1. CDR1 and CDR2 from the germline V gene are SGHKS and YYEKEE (reference sequence). The CDR3 consists of 12 residues. With V trimmed by 4 bases and J by 3 bases, 1 base remained unmatched. The CDR3 DNA reads as TGTGCCAGCAGCGGGGACAGCTACGAGCAGTACTTC. It codes for CASSGDSYEQYF.

The rearrangement joins TRBV6-6 to TRBJ2-7; TRBD1 agrees at 10 bases. CDR1 MNHNY and CDR2 SVGAGI come from the germline V gene (reference sequence). V dropped 2 bases and J dropped 4; count of bases not matched to a gene: 5. This CDR3 has 15 residues. Here the CDR3 reads CASSYGGQGSYEQYF. CDR3 in DNA: TGTGCCAGCAGTTACGGGGGACAGGGGTCATACGAGCAGTACTTC.

DNA of the CDR3: TGTGCCAGCAGCCGATCCGGACAGGGGGGCACTGAAGCTTTCTTT. Encoded protein: CASSRSGQGGTEAFF. The chain recombines TRBV6-5 with TRBJ1-1; 10 positions agree with TRBD1. V trimming: 6 bases; J trimming: 4 bases; junction bases outside the gene matches: 8. CDR3 size: 15 residues. Germline V gene lookup returns CDR1 MNHEY and CDR2 SVGAGI.

This clone was recorded only once. This sequence joins TRBV5-1 and TRBJ2-1; TRBD2 matches at 15 bases. CDR3 length: 17 residues. With 4 bases clipped from V and 4 bases from J, the junction kept 6 bases outside the gene matches. Germline lookup yields CDR1 SGHRS and CDR2 YFSETQ. CDR3 nucleotides: TGCGCCAGCAGCATGGGACTAGCGGGAGGCGCATACAATGAGCAGTTCTTC. Its translation: CASSMGLAGGAYNEQFF. The full variable domain, in which reference TRBV5-1 and TRBJ2-1 provide the parts outside the CDR3, is KAGVTQTPRYLIKTRGQQVTLSCSPISGHRSVSWYQQTPGQGLQFLFEYFSETQRNKGNFPGRFSGRQFSNSRSEMNVSTLELGDSALYLCASSMGLAGGAYNEQFFGPGTRLTVL.